This T cell receptor (beta chain) was recovered during a study of blood T cell repertoires in COVID-19. Whole-study context: The United States, Italy and Spain supplied acute and convalescent COVID-19 samples.

V lost 1 base to trimming and J lost 4 bases; unmatched junction nucleotides: 4. The germline V gene has CDR1 MNHNS and CDR2 SASEGT. This CDR3 comprises 15 residues. Source study methods: Amplifying reference gene primers gave estimates of nucleated cell counts. The repertoire was sequenced with immunoSEQ multiplex PCR; TCRdb's copy has only in-frame clones and lacks some. V and J calls and clone size follow that table, whereas D and trimming were derived from the DNA. Of approximately 52,000 clones listed, approximately 89% are singletons. The chain uses TRBV6-1 and TRBJ1-5; 7 bases fit TRBD1. Sequenced material: peripheral blood. The sequence derives from a man aged 55 to 70 with active COVID-19. This CDR3 is CASSEGTGWNQPQHF. In DNA form, the CDR3 reads TGTGCCAGCAGTGAAGGGACAGGTTGGAATCAGCCCCAGCATTTT.